This T cell receptor beta chain emerged from a study of CD8 T cells in ankylosing spondylitis. This clonotype has more than one count but fewer than ten. Its antigen is currently unknown. Study conclusions and caveats: Roughly eight highly homologous variants made up a TCR beta motif that seemed to typify ankylosing spondylitis blood. In peripheral blood, disease-linked CD8+ clones occurred at relatively low frequencies. Clones tied to disease were said to be significantly enriched in matched ankylosing spondylitis synovial fluid. Previous work reported some of these motif variants in the synovial fluid and blood of reactive arthritis.

This CDR3 comprises 18 residues. Germline V CDR1 and CDR2: DFQATT, SNEGSKA (reference sequence). V lost 2 bases, J lost 5 bases, and 16 bases stayed unmatched. As the method for making TCR beta libraries, quantitative 5'-RACE with molecular barcodes was used. TCRdb fed the 5' RACE reads into MiXCR, producing one record per CDR3 protein. The sample includes more than 600,000 distinct CDR3 sequences, 15% to 20% of them seen just once. The source is a male donor with ankylosing spondylitis. The chain is built from TRBV20-1 and TRBJ2-1; 9 bases line up with TRBD1. The material sequenced was blood, either unsorted or a sorted T cell fraction (not recorded which). The DNA for the CDR3 is TGCAGTGCTAGACCCTACCTTTCTAGTAGGACAGGGGACAATGAGCAGTTCTTC. Translated, it gives CSARPYLSSRTGDNEQFF.